This TCR beta chain was profiled in a study of blood T cells in healthy people across ages. The germline gives CDR1 LGHDT, CDR2 YNNKEL (reference sequence). The CDR3 sequence is 16 residues long. Between the trimmed V and J ends, which lost 1 base and 0 bases, there was a span of 7 bases. At least 6 million PBMCs were isolated per sample. The authors ran a second PCR of about 6 to 11 cycles using a sample-barcoded 5' primer and a J-beta primer mix. Each CDR3 protein gets one entry after TCRdb re-called the 5' RACE reads with MiXCR. The table includes hundreds of thousands of distinct CDR3 sequences, roughly 25% detected once. There are a few counts of this clonotype. These data also featured in a second study, about T cells of mothers and their children.

The sequenced sample consisted of blood. The gene calls are TRBV3-1 and TRBJ2-6; D is unresolved. The TCR sequence derives from a boy between 10 and 17 years old in good health. CDR3: CASSQGKGSGANVLTF. The CDR3 DNA follows: TGTGCCAGCAGCCAAGGAAAAGGCTCTGGGGCCAACGTCCTGACTTTC.